A selection of T cell receptor beta chains follows, all from one sample in a study of T cells in localized non-small cell lung cancer. Data came from immunoSEQ multiplex PCR; TCRdb stores just in-frame clones and leaves some out. This sample carries roughly 40,000 clones, around 86% of them seen once, and the ten largest clones take around 6.6%. The material sequenced was peripheral blood mononuclear cells, taken before any cancer treatment. Receptor source: a male donor older than 55 with stage II lung adenocarcinoma. CDR3s include the opening cysteine and the closing phenylalanine or tryptophan. The D gene is left open where the match is weak. Only part of the rows carry a size: once, few, many, or a class if the clone is expanded.

>TRBD2|TRBJ2-7|.|TRBV7-8
CASRPGGGSYEQYF
TGTGCCAGCAGACCGGGAGGGGGCTCCTACGAGCAGTACTTC
>.|TRBJ2-1|.|TRBV21-1
CASSKTNSGLPSYNEQFF
TGTGCCAGCAGCAAAACGAATAGCGGGTTACCCTCCTACAATGAGCAGTTCTTC
>.|TRBJ1-5|.|TRBV5-3
CARSSDPYQPQHF
TGTGCCAGAAGTTCAGACCCATATCAGCCCCAGCATTTT
>TRBD1|TRBJ2-5|once|TRBV9
CASSVRGTGLQETQYF
TGTGCCAGCAGCGTAAGGGGGACAGGACTTCAAGAGACCCAGTACTTC
>.|TRBJ2-3|.|TRBV15
CATSRDDTTQYF
TGTGCCACCAGCAGAGATGATACTACGCAGTATTTT
>.|TRBJ2-4|.|TRBV28
CASSHRRTEAKNIQYF
TGTGCCAGCAGCCATCGGAGGACAGAGGCCAAAAACATTCAGTACTTC
>.|TRBJ1-3|.|TRBV6-1
CASSAPWDTIYF
TGTGCCAGCAGCGCCCCCTGGGACACCATATATTTT
>.|TRBJ1-1|medium-sized|TRBV18
CASSPIDPLNTEAFF
TGTGCCAGCTCACCGATTGACCCTTTGAACACTGAAGCTTTCTTT
>.|TRBJ1-5|.|TRBV18
CASSQGFGQPQHF
TGTGCCAGCTCACAGGGTTTCGGGCAGCCCCAGCATTTT
>.|TRBJ1-2|.|TRBV12-5
CASGLTGSYGYTF
TGTGCTAGTGGTTTGACAGGGTCCTATGGCTACACCTTC
>.|TRBJ1-2|.|TRBV12-5
CASGLQGYGYTF
TGTGCTAGTGGTTTGCAGGGCTATGGCTACACCTTC
>.|TRBJ2-1|.|TRBV4-2
CASSQEVASRGSSYNEQFF
TGTGCCAGCAGCCAAGAAGTCGCCTCTAGGGGAAGCTCCTACAATGAGCAGTTCTTC
>TRBD1|TRBJ1-1|.|TRBV5-1
CASSFGQDNTEAFF
TGCGCCAGCAGCTTCGGACAGGACAACACTGAAGCTTTCTTT
>TRBD2|TRBJ2-2|once|TRBV30
CAWSKRREGRTGELFF
TGTGCCTGGAGTAAACGGCGGGAGGGCCGCACCGGGGAGCTGTTTTTT
>TRBD1|TRBJ1-5|.|TRBV28
CASSLAGTVLSNQPQHF
TGTGCCAGCAGTTTGGCGGGGACAGTGCTTAGCAATCAGCCCCAGCATTTT